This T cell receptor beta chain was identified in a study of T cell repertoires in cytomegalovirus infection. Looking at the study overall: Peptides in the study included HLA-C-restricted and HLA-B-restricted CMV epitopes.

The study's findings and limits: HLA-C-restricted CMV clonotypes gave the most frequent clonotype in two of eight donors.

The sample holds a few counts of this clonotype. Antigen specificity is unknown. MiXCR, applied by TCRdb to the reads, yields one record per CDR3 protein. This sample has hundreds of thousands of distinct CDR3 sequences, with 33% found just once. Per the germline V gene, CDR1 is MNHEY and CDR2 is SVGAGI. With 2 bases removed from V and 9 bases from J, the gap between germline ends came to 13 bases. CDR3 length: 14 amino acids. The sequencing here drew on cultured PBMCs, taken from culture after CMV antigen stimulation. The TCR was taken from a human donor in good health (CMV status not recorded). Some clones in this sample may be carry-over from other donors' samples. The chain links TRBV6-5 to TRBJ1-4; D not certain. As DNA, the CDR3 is TGTGCCAGCAGTTACCAAGGAGGGTCGAAAAAACTGTTTTTT. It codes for CASSYQGGSKKLFF.